These 21 T cell receptor beta chains share one sample of origin, sequenced in a study of identifying expanded T cells in peripheral blood. The repertoire was sequenced with immunoSEQ multiplex PCR; TCRdb's copy has only in-frame clones and lacks some. The sample carries 70,000 or so clones, 90% recorded once. The sequencing sample was made of blood. The receptors were sampled from a person between 18 and 70 years old in good health.

This chain links TRBV10-3 with TRBJ1-1; D gene ambiguous. The length of the CDR3 is 14 residues. The ends were cut back, 2 bases at V and 3 bases at J, with 10 bases in the middle. The germline V gene encodes CDR1 ENHRY and CDR2 SYGVKD. CDR3 in amino acids: CAISEANSDTEAFF. As DNA, the CDR3 is TGTGCCATCAGTGAGGCCAACAGTGACACTGAAGCTTTCTTT.

The chain links TRBV6-6 to TRBJ2-5; 8 bases agree with TRBD2. The CDR3 extends over 13 amino acids. Germline CDR1 MNHNY, CDR2 SVGAGI (reference sequence). After removal of 3 bases from V and 5 bases from J, the junction contained 2 bases not matched to a gene. The chain's CDR3 is CASSYRGGETQYF. For the CDR3, the DNA is TGTGCCAGCAGTTATCGGGGGGGGGAGACCCAGTACTTC.

The chain recombines TRBV7-2 with TRBJ1-1; 9 bases match TRBD1. The CDR3 sequence is 15 residues long. Germline V gene data show CDR1 as SGHTA and CDR2 as FQGNSA. V dropped 1 base and J dropped 3; count of bases not matched to a gene: 3. CDR3 nucleotides: TGTGCCAGCAGCTTAGGGGACAGGGTGCACACTGAAGCTTTCTTT. Translation: CASSLGDRVHTEAFF.

The V and J genes are TRBV21-1 and TRBJ2-7; TRBD2, the D gene given by the table, was not confirmed from the DNA. TRBV21-1 is shown as a pseudogene. This CDR3 spans 15 amino acids. CDR3: CASSKRGTHQYEQYF. The CDR3 DNA reads as TGTGCCAGCAGCAAACGGGGGACTCACCAATACGAGCAGTACTTC.

This chain joins TRBV6-6 and TRBJ2-7, with D maybe TRBD1 (6 bases). Germline CDR1 MNHNY, CDR2 SVGAGI (reference sequence). This CDR3 has 13 amino acids. Trimming took off 8 bases at V and 4 bases at J, with 15 bases between the two ends. The chain's CDR3 is CASGPLQGYEQYF. In DNA form, the CDR3 reads TGTGCCAGCGGACCTCTACAGGGTTACGAGCAGTACTTC.

This rearrangement joins TRBV13 to TRBJ2-2; tentatively, D is TRBD1 or TRBD2 (6 bases each). V gave up 5 bases and J gave up 2 bases, with 15 bases separating them. The CDR3 contains 16 residues. Germline CDR1 PRHDT, CDR2 FYEKMQ (reference sequence). CDR3 amino acids: CASSPFGGLNTGELFF. CDR3 nucleotide sequence: TGTGCCAGCAGCCCTTTCGGGGGCCTAAACACCGGGGAGCTGTTTTTT.

This rearrangement joins TRBV19 to TRBJ1-1; 8 bases are shared with TRBD1. Germline CDR1 is LNHDA and CDR2 is SQIVND (reference sequence). The CDR3 is 12 residues long. The J segment lost 3 bases and the V segment lost 8 bases, leaving 2 bases of the junction unmatched. As DNA, the CDR3 is TGTGCCAGTCAGGGGGCGGACACTGAAGCTTTCTTT. Its translation: CASQGADTEAFF.

The rearrangement links TRBV13 to TRBJ2-3, with D perhaps TRBD2 (7 bases). V was cut by 2 bases and J by 9 bases, with 15 bases left in between. The germline gives CDR1 PRHDT, CDR2 FYEKMQ (reference sequence). This CDR3 comprises 14 residues. CDR3 loop: CASSLRWGGQTQYF. CDR3 DNA: TGTGCCAGCAGCTTACGGTGGGGGGGCCAGACGCAGTATTTT.

V and J are TRBV7-2 and TRBJ2-1; 9 nucleotides match TRBD2. V trimming: 4 bases; J trimming: 8 bases; junction bases outside the gene matches: 9. This CDR3 has 15 residues. Germline V gives CDR1 SGHTA, CDR2 FQGNSA. The CDR3 DNA reads TGTGCCAGCAGCTCACCGGGACTAGCTCTGGATGAGCAGTTCTTC. The encoded protein is CASSSPGLALDEQFF.

CDR3 in amino acids: CASSQGWGAGNEKLFF. The CDR3 bases are TGCGCCAGCAGCCAAGGTTGGGGCGCCGGAAACGAAAAACTGTTTTTT. The V and J genes are TRBV4-1 and TRBJ1-4; possibly TRBD1 for D (5 bases). V was pared by 1 base and J by 8 bases, with 17 bases between. Germline V lookup: CDR1 MGHRA, CDR2 YSYEKL. The CDR3 runs 16 residues.

This rearrangement joins TRBV5-6 to TRBJ2-7; 13 bases align to TRBD2. Germline V gene sequence: CDR1 SGHDT, CDR2 YYEEEE. The CDR3 runs 17 residues. Trimming cost V 4 bases and J 0 bases; bases outside gene matches: 7. The CDR3 DNA is TGTGCCAGCAGCCTGGGACTAGCGGGACCTCCCTCCTACGAGCAGTACTTC. Its translation: CASSLGLAGPPSYEQYF. The whole variable domain, filled in from reference TRBV5-6 and TRBJ2-7, reads DAGVTQSPTHLIKTRGQQVTLRCSPKSGHDTVSWYQQALGQGPQFIFQYYEEEERQRGNFPDRFSGHQFPNYSSELNVNALLLGDSALYLCASSLGLAGPPSYEQYFGPGTRLTVT.

The V and J genes are TRBV6-5 and TRBJ2-7; D ambiguous. The CDR3 runs 12 residues. Germline assignment: CDR1 MNHEY and CDR2 SVGAGI. Trimming took 3 bases from V and 4 from J, leaving 7 bases between them. CDR3 sequence reads: CASSYENYEQYF. DNA of the CDR3: TGTGCCAGCAGTTATGAGAATTACGAGCAGTACTTC.

The gene calls are TRBV25-1 and TRBJ1-1; D is undetermined. The V and J ends lost 7 bases and 5 bases respectively, with 8 bases between them. CDR3 length equals 11 residues. CDR1 and CDR2 from the germline V gene are MGHDK and SYGVNS. This chain's CDR3 is CASTIGTEAFF. CDR3 bases: TGTGCCAGCACAATAGGGACTGAAGCTTTCTTT.

V and J are TRBV6-4 and TRBJ1-2; 10 positions match TRBD1. With 6 bases clipped from V and 8 bases from J, the junction kept 6 bases outside the gene matches. The CDR3 contains 13 residues. CDR1 and CDR2 (germline): MRHNA, SNTAGT. The CDR3 sequence is CASRGTGEKGYTF. CDR3 DNA sequence: TGTGCCAGCAGGGGGACAGGGGAGAAAGGCTACACCTTC.

V usage is TRBV11-2 and J usage is TRBJ2-2; no clear D gene. Trimming took 5 bases from V and 3 from J, leaving 4 bases between them. Germline lookup yields CDR1 SGHAT and CDR2 FQNNGV. The CDR3 is 12 residues long. CDR3 sequence reads: CASSPHTGELFF. The CDR3 DNA follows: TGTGCCAGCAGCCCGCACACCGGGGAGCTGTTTTTT.

This clone was counted once. The V gene is TRBV4-1, the J gene TRBJ2-7; TRBD2 aligns across 7 bases. Germline loops: CDR1 MGHRA, CDR2 YSYEKL. The ends lost 1 base at V and 5 bases at J; junction bases unmatched: 5. The CDR3 extends over 14 amino acids. The CDR3 is CASSQVGLPDEQYF. The CDR3 DNA sequence: TGCGCCAGCAGCCAAGTGGGACTACCCGACGAGCAGTACTTC.

The V and J genes are TRBV4-1 and TRBJ2-7, with 7 bases that match TRBD1. J gave up 3 bases and V 2 bases, and 1 base lay outside the gene matches. The CDR3 length is 13 residues. The germline V gene encodes CDR1 MGHRA and CDR2 YSYEKL. CDR3 sequence: CASSQRTGYEQYF. Written as DNA, the CDR3 is TGCGCCAGCAGCCAACGGACAGGCTACGAGCAGTACTTC.

The gene calls are TRBV6-5 and TRBJ2-2; the D gene is possibly TRBD2 (5 bases). Germline values: CDR1 MNHEY, CDR2 SVGAGI. Trimming cost V 5 bases and J 5 bases, with 6 bases left between them. This CDR3 is 12 amino acids long. The CDR3 region has the DNA TGTGCCAGCAGTAGAGGGACCGGGGAGCTGTTTTTT. This gives the protein CASSRGTGELFF.

The chain links TRBV9 to TRBJ1-2; possibly TRBD1 for D (6 bases). The CDR3 runs to 13 residues. V dropped 3 bases and J dropped 0 bases, with 6 bases sitting between them. Germline V gene sequence: CDR1 SGDLS, CDR2 YYNGEE. The CDR3: CASSAGANYGYTF. In DNA form, the CDR3 reads TGTGCCAGCAGCGCAGGGGCTAACTATGGCTACACCTTC.

The chain joins TRBV30 to TRBJ1-2; D is undetermined. Trimming stripped 3 bases from V and 4 bases from J, with 12 bases between. Per the germline V gene, CDR1 is GTSNPN and CDR2 is SVGIG (reference sequence). The CDR3 loop spans 13 amino acids. The chain's CDR3 is CAWRLSGIYGYTF. In DNA, the CDR3 is TGTGCCTGGAGGCTTTCCGGCATCTATGGCTACACCTTC.

The chain combines TRBV4-2 with TRBJ1-2; D gene uncertain. Looked up from germline, CDR1 is LGHNA and CDR2 is YNFKEQ. The length of the CDR3 is 14 residues. V lost 3 bases and J lost 0, with 8 bases in between. The CDR3 region has the DNA TGTGCCAGCAGCCAGACACAGACTAACTATGGCTACACCTTC. Its protein product is CASSQTQTNYGYTF.